These 8 T cell receptor beta chains originate from one sample sequenced in a study of identical twins. TCRdb processed the 5' RACE reads anew with MiXCR; each CDR3 protein has one entry. Of 200,000 to 250,000 distinct CDR3 sequences listed, under 12% were seen once; the top ten hold about 9%. Sequencing was done on a sample of memory T cells sorted from blood. All receptors derive from a man aged 50 to 60 in good health.

This chain links TRBV5-5 with TRBJ2-3, with D unclear. The CDR3 has 15 amino acids. Trimming pared 2 bases from V and 0 bases from J, leaving 10 bases between. Germline lookup yields CDR1 SGHKS and CDR2 YYEKEE (reference sequence). As DNA, the CDR3 is TGTGCCAGCAGCTTAAGCTTCTCGAGCACAGATACGCAGTATTTT. Its protein product is CASSLSFSSTDTQYF.

This clonotype has ten or more counts. The chain carries TRBV20-1 and TRBJ2-1; D remains unclear. V was clipped by 4 bases and J by 9 bases, with 7 bases between them. This CDR3 is 10 amino acids long. Per germline, CDR1 DFQATT and CDR2 SNEGSKA (reference sequence). The CDR3 DNA sequence: TGCAGTGCTAAGAGCGTTGAGCAGTTCTTC. It encodes CSAKSVEQFF.

The chain carries TRBV6-5 and TRBJ1-2; tentative D call: TRBD1 (5 bases). The CDR3 is 12 amino acids. V was pared by 10 bases and J by 2 bases, with 11 bases between. Germline V gene lookup returns CDR1 MNHEY and CDR2 SVGAGI. The CDR3 protein is CATWDLNYGYTF. The DNA for the CDR3 is TGTGCCACATGGGACTTAAACTATGGCTACACCTTC.

There are a few counts of this clonotype. The chain links TRBV5-5 to TRBJ1-5; 7 positions agree with TRBD1. The CDR3 consists of 17 residues. CDR1 and CDR2 from the germline V gene are SGHKS and YYEKEE (reference sequence). Trimming took 5 bases from V and 0 from J; bases not matched to a gene: 11. The CDR3 protein is CASRPGTAIYSNQPQHF. The CDR3 DNA reads TGTGCCAGCAGGCCCGGGACAGCCATCTATAGCAATCAGCCCCAGCATTTT.

Only a few counts were recorded for this clonotype. V is TRBV12-2 and J is TRBJ1-5; the D call of TRBD1 is as the table states it, not checked on the DNA. TRBV12-2 is noted as a pseudogene. CDR3 length equals 19 residues. CDR3 in DNA: TGTGCAAGTCGCTTAGCGGAGGAATCCGACAACAGGTTCCGTCAGCCCCAGCATTTT. Its protein is CASRLAEESDNRFRQPQHF.

The chain uses TRBV7-9 and TRBJ2-7, with 10 positions matching TRBD2. The germline CDR1 and CDR2 sequences are SEHNR and FQNEAQ (reference sequence). Losses at the gene ends were 5 bases for V and 0 bases for J; bases not matched to a gene: 7. The CDR3 has 16 residues. In DNA, the CDR3 is TGTGCCAGCAGCGACCCCAGGACTAGCGGCTCCTACGAGCAGTACTTC. Translating gives CASSDPRTSGSYEQYF.

The J gene is TRBJ2-1, the V gene TRBV5-4, with 11 bases aligning to TRBD2. CDR1 and CDR2 (germline): SGHNT, YYREEE (reference sequence). The V and J ends lost 3 bases and 2 bases, in that order; junction bases with no gene match: 16. There are 20 residues in the CDR3. The CDR3: CASSSKPTSGGPSPYNEQFF. CDR3 nucleotide sequence: TGTGCCAGCAGCTCCAAACCAACTAGCGGGGGTCCCTCTCCCTACAATGAGCAGTTCTTC.

In this sample, this clonotype turned up many times. The chain combines TRBV6-2 or TRBV6-3 with TRBJ1-2; no firm D call. The V end was cut by 2 bases, the J end by 0 bases, with 10 bases between. CDR1 is MNHEY and CDR2 is SVGEGT in the germline V gene. This CDR3 is 15 amino acids long. The CDR3 here is CASSYRASANYGYTF. DNA for the CDR3: TGTGCCAGCAGTTACCGAGCGTCAGCTAACTATGGCTACACCTTC.